The 18 T cell receptor beta chains given below trace back to one sample, sequenced in a study of blood T cell repertoires in COVID-19. Profiling relied on immunoSEQ multiplex PCR, and the TCRdb table lists in-frame clones only, not all of them. The table lists some 150,000 clones, more than 75% of them singletons. The sample taken for sequencing was PBMCs or T cells enriched from blood (not recorded which). The receptors derive from a woman in her twenties or thirties with acute COVID-19.

The DNA for the CDR3 is TGTGCCAGCTCACCCGCCGCAGGGGGCGGGACTGAAGCTTTCTTT. This gives the protein CASSPAAGGGTEAFF. The chain joins TRBV18 to TRBJ1-1; 8 positions match TRBD1. The CDR3 spans 15 residues. With V trimmed by 3 bases and J by 5 bases, 8 bases remained unmatched. Germline lookup yields CDR1 KGHSH and CDR2 LQKENI.

V usage is TRBV30 and J usage is TRBJ2-3; TRBD2 aligns across 10 bases. Germline V gene data show CDR1 as GTSNPN and CDR2 as SVGIG (reference sequence). The CDR3 has 14 residues. The J segment lost 5 bases and the V segment lost 2 bases, leaving 4 bases of the junction unmatched. The CDR3 DNA reads as TGTGCCTGGAGTCTAACTAGCGGGATAGATACGCAGTATTTT. It is translated as CAWSLTSGIDTQYF.

The J gene is TRBJ1-5, the V gene TRBV4-3, with D maybe TRBD1 (5 bases). From germline, CDR1 is LGHNA and CDR2 YSLEER. Trimming shortened V by 0 bases and J by 7 bases, and 22 bases separated the two germline ends. The length of the CDR3 is 18 residues. The DNA of the CDR3 is TGCGCCAGCAGCCAAGAGATGTATAATCGGGGGTCCCGGCAGCCCCAGCATTTT. Its protein is CASSQEMYNRGSRQPQHF.

This chain uses TRBV14 with TRBJ2-3; no clear D. Germline CDR1 is SGHDN and CDR2 is FVKESK. V was clipped by 1 base and J by 6 bases, with 14 bases between them. The CDR3 totals 15 residues. The CDR3, as DNA: TGTGCCAGCAGCCAAGGAGAACTTTTCGGGGATACGCAGTATTTT. Encoded protein: CASSQGELFGDTQYF.

This clone was recorded once. This chain links TRBV4-3 with TRBJ1-1; D is possibly TRBD1 (5 bases). The V end lost 0 bases, the J end lost 3 bases, and 11 bases lay between the germline ends. There are 15 residues in the CDR3. Germline CDR1 is LGHNA and CDR2 is YSLEER. The CDR3 region has the DNA TGCGCCAGCAGCCAAGAAGTCGGCAGGGACACTGAAGCTTTCTTT. Its translation is CASSQEVGRDTEAFF.

The CDR3 reads CASTESGRAAHEQYF. As DNA, the CDR3 is TGTGCCAGCACCGAAAGCGGGAGGGCTGCCCACGAGCAGTACTTC. This rearrangement joins TRBV28 to TRBJ2-7, with 10 bases lining up with TRBD2. This CDR3 comprises 15 residues. Germline assignment: CDR1 MDHEN and CDR2 SYDVKM. V trimming: 7 bases; J trimming: 5 bases; junction bases outside the gene matches: 11.

This clone appeared once. V usage is TRBV19 and J usage is TRBJ2-4, with TRBD2 identical over 10 bases. The V gene's germline CDR1 is LNHDA and CDR2 SQIVND (reference sequence). CDR3 length: 19 amino acids. With 5 bases clipped from V and 1 base from J, the junction kept 14 bases outside the gene matches. The CDR3 spells CASSWEAGGSDGAKNIQYF. CDR3 sequence (DNA): TGTGCCAGTAGTTGGGAAGCGGGAGGGTCTGACGGGGCCAAAAACATTCAGTACTTC.

The genes are TRBV30 and TRBJ1-5; no firm D call. This CDR3 spans 14 amino acids. The germline V gene has CDR1 GTSNPN and CDR2 SVGIG (reference sequence). Trimming pared 0 bases from V and 0 bases from J, leaving 6 bases between. CDR3 nucleotide sequence: TGTGCCTGGAGTGTACGCGGTAGCAATCAGCCCCAGCATTTT. This encodes CAWSVRGSNQPQHF.

The chain carries TRBV2 and TRBJ2-5, with 10 bases matching TRBD2. Germline V gene data show CDR1 as SNHLY and CDR2 as FYNNEI. V trimming: 4 bases; J trimming: 7 bases; junction bases outside the gene matches: 3. This CDR3 is 13 amino acids long. The DNA for the CDR3 is TGTGCCAGCAGTGGGGAGCGGGAGGGGACCCAGTACTTC. Translated, it gives CASSGEREGTQYF.

The chain has TRBV19 and TRBJ1-5; TRBD1 matches 10 bases. CDR1 LNHDA and CDR2 SQIVND come from the germline V gene (reference sequence). With V trimmed by 8 bases and J by 6 bases, 10 bases remained unmatched. This CDR3 is 15 amino acids long. This CDR3 is CASPHGTGVPQPQHF. DNA for the CDR3: TGTGCCAGTCCTCACGGGACAGGGGTTCCTCAGCCCCAGCATTTT.

This chain uses TRBV4-3 with TRBJ2-7, with TRBD2 identical over 12 bases. The germline V gene has CDR1 LGHNA and CDR2 YSLEER. V was pared by 3 bases and J by 2 bases, with 5 bases of the junction left unmatched. CDR3 length: 16 residues. CDR3 nucleotides: TGCGCCAGCAGCCAGGGTCTAGCGGGAGGGCCCTACGAGCAGTACTTC. This gives the protein CASSQGLAGGPYEQYF.

This rearrangement joins TRBV28 to TRBJ2-1; 7 bases match TRBD2. Per the germline V gene, CDR1 is MDHEN and CDR2 is SYDVKM. The V and J ends lost 7 bases and 8 bases, in that order; junction bases with no gene match: 11. The CDR3 is 14 residues long. In nucleotides, the CDR3 is TGTGCCAGCACCATGAGCGGGGCTTATTATGAGCAGTTCTTC. Encoded protein: CASTMSGAYYEQFF.

The table lists this clone with a count of one. The rearrangement uses TRBV11-2 and TRBJ2-7, with 8 bases aligning to TRBD1. V dropped 8 bases and J dropped 2; count of bases not matched to a gene: 8. Germline V gives CDR1 SGHAT, CDR2 FQNNGV. The length of the CDR3 is 14 residues. CDR3 region: CASALQGATYEQYF. The CDR3, as DNA: TGTGCCAGCGCACTCCAGGGGGCTACCTACGAGCAGTACTTC.

The chain uses TRBV5-4 and TRBJ2-7, with 8 positions matching TRBD2. The CDR3 covers 15 residues. Germline CDR1 and CDR2: SGHNT and YYREEE (reference sequence). The V gene end was trimmed by 4 bases and the J gene end by 0 bases; junction bases not matched to a gene: 6. CDR3 residues: CASSHSGERSYEQYF. The CDR3 DNA sequence: TGTGCCAGCAGCCATAGCGGGGAGCGCTCCTACGAGCAGTACTTC.

This chain connects TRBV4-3 to TRBJ2-7, with D possibly being TRBD2 (6 bases). V lost 4 bases and J lost 0, with 13 bases in between. Germline V gene data show CDR1 as LGHNA and CDR2 as YSLEER. This CDR3 is 15 amino acids long. The CDR3 nucleotides read TGCGCCAGCAGCCCGTTGGCCGGGAGCTCCTACGAGCAGTACTTC. Encoded protein: CASSPLAGSSYEQYF.

V is TRBV5-4 and J is TRBJ2-2; TRBD2 is a possible D gene (5 bases). The CDR3 consists of 15 residues. Germline lookup yields CDR1 SGHNT and CDR2 YYREEE (reference sequence). The V and J ends lost 1 base and 2 bases respectively, with 9 bases between them. In nucleotides, the CDR3 is TGTGCCAGCAGCTTGAAAGCGGCCAACACCGGGGAGCTGTTTTTT. Translated, it gives CASSLKAANTGELFF. Based on the CDR3 plus reference TRBV5-4 and TRBJ2-2, the full variable domain is ETGVTQSPTHLIKTRGQQVTLRCSSQSGHNTVSWYQQALGQGPQFIFQYYREEENGRGNFPPRFSGLQFPNYSSELNVNALELDDSALYLCASSLKAANTGELFFGEGSRLTVL.

This rearrangement joins TRBV29-1 to TRBJ1-2, with D perhaps TRBD1 (6 bases). Germline CDR1 is SQVTM and CDR2 is ANQGSEA. The CDR3 runs 15 residues. The V end lost 3 bases, the J end lost 0 bases, and 14 bases lay between the germline ends. For the CDR3, the DNA is TGCAGCGTTGACAACCGGGACACAACTAACTATGGCTACACCTTC. Encoded protein: CSVDNRDTTNYGYTF. Supplemented by reference TRBV29-1 and TRBJ1-2, the full variable domain reads SAVISQKPSRDICQRGTSLTIQCQVDSQVTMMFWYRQQPGQSLTLIATANQGSEATYESGFVIDKFPISRPNLTFSTLTVSNMSPEDSSIYLCSVDNRDTTNYGYTFGSGTRLTVV.

The J gene is TRBJ1-3, the V gene TRBV5-1, with 8 bases aligning to TRBD1. The CDR3 is 17 amino acids. J was trimmed by 5 bases and V by 0 bases; bases with no gene match: 10. CDR1 and CDR2 (germline): SGHRS, YFSETQ. CDR3 in DNA: TGCGCCAGCAGCTTGGGAGGGAATCAGGGGGCGCGAAACACCATATATTTT. Encoded protein: CASSLGGNQGARNTIYF.